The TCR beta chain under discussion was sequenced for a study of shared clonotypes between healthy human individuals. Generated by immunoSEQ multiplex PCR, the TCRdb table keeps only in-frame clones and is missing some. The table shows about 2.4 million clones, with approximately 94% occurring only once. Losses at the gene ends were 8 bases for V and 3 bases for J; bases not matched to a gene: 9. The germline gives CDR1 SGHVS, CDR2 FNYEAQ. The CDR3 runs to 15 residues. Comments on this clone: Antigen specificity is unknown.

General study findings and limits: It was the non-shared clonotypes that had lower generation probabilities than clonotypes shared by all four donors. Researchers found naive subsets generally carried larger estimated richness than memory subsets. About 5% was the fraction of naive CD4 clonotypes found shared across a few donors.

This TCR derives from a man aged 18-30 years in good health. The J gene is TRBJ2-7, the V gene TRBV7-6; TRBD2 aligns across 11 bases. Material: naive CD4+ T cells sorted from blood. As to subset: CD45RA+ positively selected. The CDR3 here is CASSKRGLAVYEQYF. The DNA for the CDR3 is TGTGCCAGCTCGAAGAGGGGACTAGCGGTCTACGAGCAGTACTTC. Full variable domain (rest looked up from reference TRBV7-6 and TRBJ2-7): GAGVSQSPRYKVTKRGQDVALRCDPISGHVSLYWYRQALGQGPEFLTYFNYEAQQDKSGLPNDRFSAERPEGSISTLTIQRTEQRDSAMYRCASSKRGLAVYEQYFGPGTRLTVT.